The present T cell receptor (beta chain) was sequenced within a study of blood T cell repertoires in COVID-19. TCRdb keeps only in-frame clones here, not all; method: immunoSEQ multiplex PCR. The data show about 200,000 clones, with around 87% seen just once and roughly a tenth held by the top ten. Germline values: CDR1 SQVTM, CDR2 ANQGSEA. This CDR3 is built from 18 residues. V was pared by 5 bases and J by 1 base, with 17 bases of the junction left unmatched. V gene TRBV29-1 combines with J gene TRBJ2-4, with 7 positions matching TRBD1. The receptor was isolated from a woman aged 50 to 65 with COVID-19, enrolled during active disease. The sequencing sample was made of peripheral blood. CDR3 sequence reads: CSVLIGTENIPAKNIQYF. The CDR3 nucleotides read TGCAGCGTTCTCATCGGGACAGAAAATATTCCGGCCAAAAACATTCAGTACTTC.